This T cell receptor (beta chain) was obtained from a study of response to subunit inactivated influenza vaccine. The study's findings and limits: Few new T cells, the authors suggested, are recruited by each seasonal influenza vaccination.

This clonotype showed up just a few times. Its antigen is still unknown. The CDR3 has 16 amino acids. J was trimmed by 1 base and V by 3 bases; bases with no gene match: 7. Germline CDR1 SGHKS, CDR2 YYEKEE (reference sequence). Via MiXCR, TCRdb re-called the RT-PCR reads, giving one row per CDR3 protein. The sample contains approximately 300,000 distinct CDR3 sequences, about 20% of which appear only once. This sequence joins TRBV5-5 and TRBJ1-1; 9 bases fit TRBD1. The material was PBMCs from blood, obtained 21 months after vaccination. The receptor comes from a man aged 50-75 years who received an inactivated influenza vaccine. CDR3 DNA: TGTGCCAGCAGCTCGGACAGGGGCTCCCGGAACACTGAAGCTTTCTTT. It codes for CASSSDRGSRNTEAFF.